This record covers a single TCR beta chain. Its antigen is currently unknown. This sample was included in a study of T-cell memory formation after mild COVID-19. Study-wide points: Several responding clones turned up in pre-infection memory, indicating that cross-reactive memory may have taken part.

TCRdb redid the calling of the 5' RACE reads with MiXCR, one entry per CDR3 protein. The data show roughly 580,000 distinct CDR3 sequences, 15% to 20% seen once. The sequence was collected from an adult woman who had mild COVID-19 (a few samples of this study predate the infection). Cell type and time point are not known. Sequencing was carried out using PBMCs or a T cell subset sorted from them (not recorded which).

CDR3: CASSQSGLAGGPGEQFF. CDR3 sequence (DNA): TGCGCCAGCAGTCAATCGGGACTAGCGGGAGGGCCGGGTGAGCAGTTCTTC. The chain is built from TRBV23-1 and TRBJ2-1; 16 nucleotides match TRBD2. TRBV23-1 is an ORF for which the function is uncertain. The CDR3 spans 17 residues. V lost 0 bases to trimming and J lost 9 bases; unmatched junction nucleotides: 5.